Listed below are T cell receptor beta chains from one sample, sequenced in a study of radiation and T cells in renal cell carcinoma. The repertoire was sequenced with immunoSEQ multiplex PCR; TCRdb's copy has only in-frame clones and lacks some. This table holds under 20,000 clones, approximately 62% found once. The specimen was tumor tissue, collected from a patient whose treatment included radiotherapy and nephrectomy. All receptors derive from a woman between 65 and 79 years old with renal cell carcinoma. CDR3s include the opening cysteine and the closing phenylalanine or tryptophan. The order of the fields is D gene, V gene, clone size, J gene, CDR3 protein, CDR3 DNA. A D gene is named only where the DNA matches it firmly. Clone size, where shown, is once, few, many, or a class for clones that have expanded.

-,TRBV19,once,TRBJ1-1,CASSIGGVGGTEAFF,TGTGCCAGTAGTATAGGGGGAGTCGGTGGCACTGAAGCTTTCTTT
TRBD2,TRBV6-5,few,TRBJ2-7,CASSWSGGNSYEQYF,TGTGCCAGCAGTTGGTCGGGGGGGAACTCCTACGAGCAGTACTTC
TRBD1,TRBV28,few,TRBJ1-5,CASSLGTGGGQPQHF,TGTGCCAGCAGTTTAGGGACAGGGGGCGGCCAGCCCCAGCATTTT
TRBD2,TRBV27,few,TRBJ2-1,CASSLTSGGGEQFF,TGTGCCAGCAGTTTGACTAGCGGGGGAGGTGAGCAGTTCTTC
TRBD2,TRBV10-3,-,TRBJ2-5,CATGTSGGFETQYF,TGTGCCACTGGGACTAGCGGGGGTTTTGAGACCCAGTACTTC
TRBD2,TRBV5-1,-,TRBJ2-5,CASSPLTSESETQYF,TGCGCCAGCAGCCCCCTGACTAGCGAATCAGAGACCCAGTACTTC
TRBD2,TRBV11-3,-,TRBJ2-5,CASSPPSGGRKTRETQYF,TGTGCCAGCAGCCCTCCTAGCGGGGGGAGAAAAACCCGAGAGACCCAGTACTTC
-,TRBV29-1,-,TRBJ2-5,CSVSPPLGRGSQETQYF,TGCAGCGTCTCACCCCCCTTGGGCAGGGGAAGCCAAGAGACCCAGTACTTC
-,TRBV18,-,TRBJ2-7,CASSPGTILSYEQYF,TGTGCCAGCTCACCGGGGACAATCCTATCCTACGAGCAGTACTTC
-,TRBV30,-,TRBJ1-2,CAPGGRGRDLDYGYTF,TGTGCCCCGGGGGGGCGCGGGAGGGACCTCGACTATGGCTACACCTTC
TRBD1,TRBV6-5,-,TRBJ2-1,CASAGTGGINEQFF,TGTGCCAGCGCCGGGACAGGGGGCATTAATGAGCAGTTCTTC
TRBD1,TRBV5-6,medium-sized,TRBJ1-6,CASSLPGTASNSPLHF,TGTGCCAGCAGCCTCCCCGGGACAGCCTCTAATTCACCCCTCCACTTT
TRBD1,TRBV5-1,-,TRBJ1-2,CASSPDRAAWSNYGYTF,TGCGCCAGCAGCCCGGACAGGGCAGCATGGTCCAACTATGGCTACACCTTC
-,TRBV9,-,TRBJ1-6,CASSPRQNTPLHF,TGTGCCAGCAGCCCCCGACAGAATACACCCCTCCACTTT
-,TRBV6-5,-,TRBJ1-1,CASSYLHTGEAFF,TGTGCCAGCAGTTACCTCCACACTGGTGAAGCTTTCTTT
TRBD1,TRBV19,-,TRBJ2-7,CASGQGGFYEQYF,TGTGCCAGTGGACAGGGCGGCTTCTACGAGCAGTACTTC
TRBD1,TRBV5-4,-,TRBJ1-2,CASSLEGQTYGYTF,TGTGCCAGCAGCTTGGAGGGACAGACCTATGGCTACACCTTC
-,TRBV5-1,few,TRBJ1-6,CASSLRRSNSPLHF,TGCGCCAGCAGCTTGCGGCGGTCGAATTCACCCCTCCACTTT
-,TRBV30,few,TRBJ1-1,CAWNWDLEAFF,TGTGCCTGGAACTGGGACTTGGAAGCTTTCTTT
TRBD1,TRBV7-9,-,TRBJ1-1,CASSPRGRDTEAFF,TGTGCCAGCAGCCCCAGGGGGCGGGACACTGAAGCTTTCTTT
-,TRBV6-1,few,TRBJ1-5,CASSDLGGVQPQHF,TGTGCCAGCAGTGATTTGGGGGGAGTGCAGCCCCAGCATTTT
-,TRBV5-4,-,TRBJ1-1,CASRTTGNTEAFF,TGTGCCAGCAGAACCACAGGGAACACTGAAGCTTTCTTT
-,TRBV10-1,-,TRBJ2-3,CASSARDTHTDTQYF,TGCGCCAGCAGTGCCCGCGACACGCACACAGATACGCAGTATTTT
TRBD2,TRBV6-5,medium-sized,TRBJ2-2,CASRTSGGTGELFF,TGTGCCAGCAGGACTAGCGGGGGGACCGGGGAGCTGTTTTTT